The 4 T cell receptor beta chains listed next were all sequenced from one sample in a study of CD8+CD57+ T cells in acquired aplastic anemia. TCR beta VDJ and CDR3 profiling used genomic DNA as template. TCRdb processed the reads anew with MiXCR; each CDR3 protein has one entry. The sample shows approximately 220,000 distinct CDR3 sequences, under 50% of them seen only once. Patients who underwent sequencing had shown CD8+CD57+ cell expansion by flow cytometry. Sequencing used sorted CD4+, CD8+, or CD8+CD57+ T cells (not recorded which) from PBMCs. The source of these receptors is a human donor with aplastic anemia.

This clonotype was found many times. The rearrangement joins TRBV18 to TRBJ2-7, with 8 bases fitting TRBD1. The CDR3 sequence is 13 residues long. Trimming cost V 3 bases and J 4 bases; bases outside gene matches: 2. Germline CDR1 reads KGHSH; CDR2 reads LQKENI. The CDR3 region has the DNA TGTGCCAGCTCACCGGGACAGGAATACGAGCAGTACTTC. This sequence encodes CASSPGQEYEQYF.

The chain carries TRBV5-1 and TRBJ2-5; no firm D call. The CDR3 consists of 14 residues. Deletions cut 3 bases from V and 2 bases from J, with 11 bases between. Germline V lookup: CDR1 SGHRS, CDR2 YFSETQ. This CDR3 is CASSSGPTQETQYF. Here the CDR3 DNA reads TGCGCCAGCAGCTCTGGACCGACACAAGAGACCCAGTACTTC.

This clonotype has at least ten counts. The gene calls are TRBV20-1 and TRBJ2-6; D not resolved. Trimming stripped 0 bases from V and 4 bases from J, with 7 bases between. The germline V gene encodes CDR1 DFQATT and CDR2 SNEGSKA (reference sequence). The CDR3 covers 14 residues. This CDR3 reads CSARDPQGANVLTF. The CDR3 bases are TGCAGTGCTAGAGATCCCCAGGGGGCCAACGTCCTGACTTTC.

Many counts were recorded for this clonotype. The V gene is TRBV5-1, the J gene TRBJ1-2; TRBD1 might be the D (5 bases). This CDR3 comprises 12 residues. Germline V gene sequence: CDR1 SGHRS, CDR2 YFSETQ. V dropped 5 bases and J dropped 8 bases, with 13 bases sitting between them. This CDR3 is CASRIGEFGYTF. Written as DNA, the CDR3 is TGCGCCAGCAGGATAGGGGAATTCGGCTACACCTTC.